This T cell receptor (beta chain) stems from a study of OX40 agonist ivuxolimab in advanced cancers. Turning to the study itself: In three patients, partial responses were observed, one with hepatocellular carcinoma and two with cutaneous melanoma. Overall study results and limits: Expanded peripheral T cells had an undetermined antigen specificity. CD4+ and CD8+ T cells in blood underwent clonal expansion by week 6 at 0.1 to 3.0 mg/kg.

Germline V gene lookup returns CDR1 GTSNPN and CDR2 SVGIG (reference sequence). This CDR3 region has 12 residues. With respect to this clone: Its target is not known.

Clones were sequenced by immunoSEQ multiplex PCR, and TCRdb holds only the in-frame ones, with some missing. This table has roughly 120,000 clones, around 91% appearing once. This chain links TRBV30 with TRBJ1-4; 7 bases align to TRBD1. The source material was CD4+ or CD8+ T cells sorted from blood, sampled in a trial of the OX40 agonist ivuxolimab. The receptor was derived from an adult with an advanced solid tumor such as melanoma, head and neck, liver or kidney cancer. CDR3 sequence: CALGQLDEKLFF. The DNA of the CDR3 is TGTGCTCTGGGACAGCTTGATGAAAAACTGTTTTTT.